These 26 T cell receptor beta chains were all obtained from the same sample, sequenced in a study of blood T cells in healthy people across ages. Primed by a sample-barcoded 5' primer and a J-beta primer mix, a second PCR proceeded for 7 to 11 cycles. Via MiXCR, TCRdb re-called the 5' RACE reads, giving one row per CDR3 protein. The table has about 800,000 distinct CDR3 sequences, around 25% seen once; the top ten hold approximately 3.7%. In addition, the sample was reused for a study of T cells of mothers and their children.

Sequencing was performed on blood. These receptors all stem from a boy between 10 and 17 years old in good health.

The chain carries TRBV12-3 or TRBV12-4 and TRBJ2-3; no reliable D call. The CDR3 length is 12 residues. The V end lost 2 bases, the J end lost 7 bases, and 7 bases lay between the germline ends. Written as DNA, the CDR3 is TGTGCCAGCAGTTTACGAACCAATACGCAGTATTTT. It is translated as CASSLRTNTQYF.

The sample holds a few counts of this clonotype. The chain employs TRBV12-3 or TRBV12-4 and TRBJ2-1; TRBD2 matches at 9 bases. The trim removed 3 bases at V and 8 bases at J, leaving 8 bases unmatched. The CDR3 sequence is 15 residues long. The CDR3 reads CASSFPRGGLDEQFF. CDR3 DNA: TGTGCCAGCAGTTTCCCGCGGGGGGGCCTGGATGAGCAGTTCTTC.

The chain recombines TRBV20-1 with TRBJ2-5; D not resolved. The J call is doubtful: the DNA matches TRBJ2-7 better. The length of the CDR3 is 13 residues. The germline CDR1 and CDR2 sequences are DFQATT and SNEGSKA (reference sequence). The CDR3: CSAATVSYYEQYF. The CDR3 nucleotides read TGCAGTGCTGCAACAGTCTCGTACTACGAGCAGTACTTC.

This clonotype has a single count. V and J are TRBV6-2 or TRBV6-3 and TRBJ2-2; D is undetermined. Germline lookup yields CDR1 MNHEY and CDR2 SVGEGT. The V end lost 6 bases, the J end lost 6 bases, and 11 bases lay between the germline ends. The CDR3 covers 13 residues. The CDR3 protein is CASSTTWAGELFF. The CDR3 nucleotides read TGTGCCAGCAGCACGACCTGGGCCGGGGAGCTGTTTTTT.

This clonotype was seen a few times. The V and J genes are TRBV6-2 or TRBV6-3 and TRBJ1-6, with a possible D match to TRBD1 (6 bases). V lost 6 bases and J lost 7, with 16 bases in between. Germline assignment: CDR1 MNHEY and CDR2 SVGEGT. The CDR3 is 15 residues long. The CDR3, as DNA: TGTGCCAGCAGGGCCACGGAAACAGGGAATTCACCCCTCCACTTT. It codes for CASRATETGNSPLHF.

The chain employs TRBV7-9 and TRBJ2-1, with 10 bases lining up with TRBD2. From germline, CDR1 is SEHNR and CDR2 FQNEAQ (reference sequence). This CDR3 contains 17 residues. The V gene end was trimmed by 3 bases and the J gene end by 4 bases; junction bases not matched to a gene: 9. The CDR3, as DNA: TGTGCCAGCAGCTTGGATTATGGGACTAGCGTTTACAATGAGCAGTTCTTC. This codes for CASSLDYGTSVYNEQFF.

This clonotype was observed at least ten times. The chain couples TRBV3-1 to TRBJ2-5; D is unresolved. Trimming took off 0 bases at V and 3 bases at J, with 2 bases between the two ends. This CDR3 spans 12 amino acids. Germline V gene data show CDR1 as LGHDT and CDR2 as YNNKEL (reference sequence). In DNA form, the CDR3 reads TGTGCCAGCAGCCAAGATGAAGAGACCCAGTACTTC. As protein: CASSQDEETQYF.

This clonotype has more than one count but fewer than ten. J is TRBJ1-4 and V is TRBV7-9; D is ambiguous. The CDR3 extends over 11 amino acids. The V gene lost 7 bases and the J gene lost 8 bases, with 8 bases spanning the gap. CDR1 and CDR2 (germline): SEHNR, FQNEAQ (reference sequence). As DNA, the CDR3 is TGTGCCAGCACCCTGGAAGAAAAACTGTTTTTT. Protein product: CASTLEEKLFF.

This chain uses TRBV5-1 with TRBJ2-7; 10 bases are a match to TRBD2. Germline V gene data show CDR1 as SGHRS and CDR2 as YFSETQ. The CDR3 is 18 residues long. V lost 0 bases to trimming and J lost 0 bases; unmatched junction nucleotides: 9. CDR3 amino acids: CASSLVPSGGLSSYEQYF. In DNA form, the CDR3 reads TGCGCCAGCAGCTTGGTCCCTAGCGGGGGTCTAAGCTCCTACGAGCAGTACTTC.

The J gene is TRBJ2-1, the V gene TRBV29-1; D is undetermined. This CDR3 comprises 12 residues. CDR1 SQVTM and CDR2 ANQGSEA come from the germline V gene. This chain's CDR3 is CRAGNSYNEQFF. CDR3 bases: TGCAGGGCAGGCAACTCCTACAATGAGCAGTTCTTC.

The V gene is TRBV4-2, the J gene TRBJ2-6; D is uncertain. Germline values: CDR1 LGHNA, CDR2 YNFKEQ. The length of the CDR3 is 15 residues. The V gene lost 2 bases and the J gene lost 4 bases, with 9 bases spanning the gap. The chain's CDR3 is CASSQLMAGANVLTF. In DNA form, the CDR3 reads TGTGCCAGCAGCCAATTAATGGCGGGGGCCAACGTCCTGACTTTC.

V and J are TRBV14 and TRBJ2-2, with D hard to call. Germline V CDR1 and CDR2: SGHDN, FVKESK. Trimming took 4 bases from V and 8 from J, leaving 14 bases between them. There are 14 residues in the CDR3. CDR3 nucleotide sequence: TGTGCCAGCAGCCCGAACATATTCACAGGGGAGCTGTTTTTT. It translates to CASSPNIFTGELFF.

V usage is TRBV5-4 and J usage is TRBJ2-6; D call uncertain. The ends were cut back, 2 bases at V and 0 bases at J, with 6 bases in the middle. Germline V gives CDR1 SGHNT, CDR2 YYREEE (reference sequence). The CDR3 sequence is 15 residues long. The CDR3 reads CASSLQISGANVLTF. CDR3 nucleotide sequence: TGTGCCAGCAGCTTACAGATCTCTGGGGCCAACGTCCTGACTTTC. The full variable domain, in which reference TRBV5-4 and TRBJ2-6 provide the parts outside the CDR3, is ETGVTQSPTHLIKTRGQQVTLRCSSQSGHNTVSWYQQALGQGPQFIFQYYREEENGRGNFPPRFSGLQFPNYSSELNVNALELDDSALYLCASSLQISGANVLTFGAGSRLTVL.

This chain connects TRBV7-9 to TRBJ1-4, with TRBD1 identical over 7 bases. V gave up 5 bases and J gave up 3 bases; unmatched junction bases: 3. This CDR3 has 14 amino acids. Germline V CDR1 and CDR2: SEHNR, FQNEAQ (reference sequence). DNA of the CDR3: TGTGCCAGCAGCAGGGGGACAGCTAATGAAAAACTGTTTTTT. Translating gives CASSRGTANEKLFF.

The rearrangement uses TRBV29-1 and TRBJ1-4; D remains ambiguous. Per germline, CDR1 SQVTM and CDR2 ANQGSEA. This CDR3 is 11 amino acids long. With 6 bases removed from V and 5 bases from J, the gap between germline ends came to 7 bases. CDR3 sequence reads: CSVVLNEKLFF. The DNA for the CDR3 is TGCAGCGTGGTATTAAATGAAAAACTGTTTTTT.

This clonotype turned up a few times. The chain is built from TRBV3-1 and TRBJ2-5, with D uncertain. Near its end, the DNA agrees better with TRBJ2-7, so the J call may be wrong. CDR1 and CDR2 (germline): LGHDT, YNNKEL (reference sequence). The CDR3 extends over 14 amino acids. The CDR3 DNA reads as TGTGCCAGCAGCCCCCTCGTCAGCTCCTACGAGCAGTACTTC. Amino acids: CASSPLVSSYEQYF.

The rearrangement joins TRBV28 to TRBJ2-5, with D perhaps given as TRBD1 or TRBD2 (5 bases each). The J call may be faulty, since TRBJ2-7 better matches the DNA end. This CDR3 is built from 13 residues. Germline-derived CDR1 and CDR2 are MDHEN and SYDVKM. The DNA of the CDR3 is TGTGCCAGCCTCCGGGACCTCCCCTACGAGCAGTACTTC. Its protein is CASLRDLPYEQYF.

The chain combines TRBV28 with TRBJ2-1, with D possibly matching TRBD2 (5 bases). Germline V lookup: CDR1 MDHEN, CDR2 SYDVKM. CDR3 length: 13 amino acids. Trimming shortened V by 3 bases and J by 5 bases, and 8 bases separated the two germline ends. The CDR3 region has the DNA TGTGCCAGCAGTTTTAACGGGAACAATGAGCAGTTCTTC. Its protein is CASSFNGNNEQFF.

The rearrangement joins TRBV5-1 to TRBJ2-1; the match to TRBD2 covers 9 bases. Germline CDR1 reads SGHRS; CDR2 reads YFSETQ. The CDR3 totals 20 residues. Trimming removed 0 bases from V and 9 bases from J; junction bases left unmatched: 22. CDR3 nucleotide sequence: TGCGCCAGCAGCTTGGGTTATGGACAAGGGGGCATAGCGGGAGCATTTGAGCAGTTCTTC. Amino acid sequence: CASSLGYGQGGIAGAFEQFF.

The rearrangement links TRBV29-1 to TRBJ1-5, with a tentative D call TRBD1 (5 bases). Germline CDR1 reads SQVTM; CDR2 reads ANQGSEA. Trimming cost V 4 bases and J 4 bases, with 8 bases left between them. The CDR3 has 12 residues. CDR3 in DNA: TGCAGCGTTGCGGCAGGGAATCAGCCCCAGCATTTT. Amino acids: CSVAAGNQPQHF.

This rearrangement joins TRBV7-2 to TRBJ2-1; D is perhaps TRBD2 (6 bases). Germline-derived CDR1 and CDR2 are SGHTA and FQGNSA. This CDR3 is 12 amino acids long. Between the trimmed V and J ends, which lost 5 bases and 13 bases, there was a span of 15 bases. The CDR3 region has the DNA TGTGCCAGCAGCCCTGGAGCAGCGGGTCAGTTCTTC. This codes for CASSPGAAGQFF.

This chain's CDR3 is CASSLLQGAVSGTQYF. The CDR3 DNA reads as TGTGCCAGCAGTTTACTTCAGGGGGCCGTGTCTGGGACCCAGTACTTC. The chain uses TRBV28 and TRBJ2-5; TRBD1 matches 8 bases. This CDR3 is 16 amino acids long. The V and J ends lost 2 bases and 7 bases, in that order; junction bases with no gene match: 12. Germline CDR1 and CDR2: MDHEN and SYDVKM.

In this sample, this clonotype turned up a few times. The rearrangement uses TRBV6-1 and TRBJ2-7, with a possible D match to TRBD2 (5 bases). The CDR3 is made up of 12 amino acids. Germline V gene sequence: CDR1 MNHNS, CDR2 SASEGT. With 0 bases removed from V and 9 bases from J, the gap between germline ends came to 9 bases. CDR3 DNA: TGTGCCAGCAGTGAAGCCGGGGTACGGCAGTACTTC. It specifies CASSEAGVRQYF.

The sample holds a few counts of this clonotype. V is TRBV19 and J is TRBJ2-5, with D tentatively TRBD2 (5 bases). CDR1 LNHDA and CDR2 SQIVND come from the germline V gene (reference sequence). Between the trimmed V and J ends, which lost 5 bases and 5 bases, there was a span of 15 bases. The CDR3 is made up of 14 amino acids. CDR3 sequence reads: CASSFEGLGETQYF. The CDR3 nucleotides are TGTGCCAGTAGTTTCGAGGGTCTCGGGGAGACCCAGTACTTC.

This chain connects TRBV5-1 to TRBJ1-6; D is ambiguous. The CDR3 length is 14 residues. Germline V gives CDR1 SGHRS, CDR2 YFSETQ. The V gene lost 4 bases and the J gene lost 7 bases, with 12 bases spanning the gap. CDR3 protein: CASSLLGLNSPLHF. CDR3 in DNA: TGCGCCAGCAGCCTGCTAGGGTTGAATTCACCCCTCCACTTT. Combining the CDR3 with reference TRBV5-1 and TRBJ1-6 gives the whole variable domain KAGVTQTPRYLIKTRGQQVTLSCSPISGHRSVSWYQQTPGQGLQFLFEYFSETQRNKGNFPGRFSGRQFSNSRSEMNVSTLELGDSALYLCASSLLGLNSPLHFGNGTRLTVT.

The chain couples TRBV3-1 to TRBJ2-2; D may match TRBD1 or TRBD2 (6 bases each). CDR1 and CDR2 (germline): LGHDT, YNNKEL (reference sequence). Trimming removed 4 bases at V and 0 bases at J, with 12 bases between. There are 16 residues in the CDR3. CDR3 in DNA: TGTGCCAGCAGCCCCCTCGGGGGCTCGAACACCGGGGAGCTGTTTTTT. Translation gives CASSPLGGSNTGELFF. Combining the CDR3 with reference TRBV3-1 and TRBJ2-2 gives the whole variable domain DTAVSQTPKYLVTQMGNDKSIKCEQNLGHDTMYWYKQDSKKFLKIMFSYNNKELIINETVPNRFSPKSPDKAHLNLHINSLELGDSAVYFCASSPLGGSNTGELFFGEGSRLTVL.